The 3 T cell receptor beta chains below were found in one sample sequenced in a study of T-cell reconstitution after alpha-beta-depleted transplantation in children (dated by TCRdb to about 2016). Library generation was performed with PCR. The listed sequencing device is Illumina HiSeq 2500. TCR libraries were prepared with molecular barcoding, using unique molecular identifiers to normalize TCRbeta repertoire quantification. The public sequencing data were trimmed at Q25 with fastp and processed into clonotypes with MiXCR by TCRdb, which kept only in-frame beta chains. Under each unique CDR3 protein, matching rows form one entry showing the most common genes and DNA. In this sample the table shows about 500,000 distinct CDR3 sequences, about an eighth of which occur a single time. The leading ten clones occupy less than 15% of the sample. This sample's treatment or condition label indicates: allogeneic hematopoietic cell transplantation with graft depleted of TCRalphabeta T cells and CD19 B cells.

Sequenced here: PBMCs, mostly from graft donor cells, sampled 180 days after TCRalphabeta/CD19-depleted stem cell transplant. These receptors were obtained from a female patient aged 2-15 years who had a stem cell transplant for aplastic anemia, so the T cells may come from the graft donor.

This clonotype was counted many times. The gene calls are TRBV7-8 and TRBJ2-1; D is unclear. Trimming shortened V by 2 bases and J by 1 base, and 9 bases separated the two germline ends. Per the germline V gene, CDR1 is SGHVS and CDR2 is FQNEAQ. The CDR3 spans 15 residues. The CDR3 nucleotides read TGTGCCAGCAGCTTACTGGCTAGTTCCTACAATGAGCAGTTCTTC. Protein sequence: CASSLLASSYNEQFF.

This clonotype was observed a handful of times. The chain links TRBV29-1 to TRBJ1-3; D is undetermined. CDR1 and CDR2 (germline): SQVTM, ANQGSEA. The CDR3 consists of 11 residues. V was pared by 8 bases and J by 2 bases, with 7 bases between. Here the CDR3 reads CSTRAGNTIYF. The CDR3, as DNA: TGCAGCACTCGGGCTGGAAACACCATATATTTT.

This clonotype was recorded a few times. The chain employs TRBV24-1 and TRBJ2-1; 7 bases are a match to TRBD1. Germline V lookup: CDR1 KGHDR, CDR2 SFDVKD. The V segment lost 7 bases and the J segment 6 bases; nucleotides outside the gene matches: 2. The CDR3 is 12 residues long. CDR3 sequence (DNA): TGTGCCACCAGCTGGGACAGCAATGAGCAGTTCTTC. Translating gives CATSWDSNEQFF.